This T cell receptor beta chain was identified during a study of vaccination effects on CD4 cells after COVID-19 (dated by TCRdb to 2021 to 2024). In the study overall: The ViraFEST assay stimulated PBMC with viral peptide pools and then used TCR sequencing to identify antigen-specific CD4+ T cell clonotypes by expansion. Participants received two doses of either the BNT162b2 or the mRNA-1273 mRNA SARS-CoV-2 vaccine. Some 2 million PBMC per well were cultured in IMDM with about 5% human AB serum, 8 to 10 IU/ml IL-2 and gentamicin, plus 10 ug/ml peptides. The study compared SARS-CoV-2 spike-specific CD4+ TCR repertoires before and after mRNA vaccination in COVID-19 convalescent patients and infection-naive vaccine recipients. Altogether, some 10 COVID-19 convalescent patients and a few SARS-CoV-2-naive healthy vaccine recipients made up the full study. The Oncomine TCR Beta short-read assay on an Illumina iSeq 100 was used to sequence cultures from other donors in the study. General findings and caveats noted by the study authors: Only a small number of convalescent patients were included, and no early post-infection timepoints were available, which limited the study. At late post-vaccination timepoints, both infection-induced and vaccine-induced clones showed marked clonal contraction, consistent with waning T cell responses. Among healthy vaccine recipients, nearly all vaccine-induced clones were SARS-CoV-2 mono-reactive, and just 1 of 255 was cross-reactive with common cold coronaviruses.

Unmatched junction bases come to 2, with V trimmed by 1 base and J by 5 bases. In the germline V gene, CDR1 corresponds to MGHRA and CDR2 to YSYEKL. Counted from cysteine to phenylalanine, this CDR3 has 15 amino acids. Only the CDR3 portion is preserved as DNA: 45 bases, with reading frame beginning at the first base. After less than eleven days of culture, CD4+ T cells were isolated with the EasySep CD4+ T cell isolation kit. None of the healthy vaccine recipients had a prior SARS-CoV-2 infection, which was confirmed by nucleocapsid antibody tests that came back negative both before and after vaccination. Half of the culture medium was replaced with fresh IL-2-containing medium on days 3 and 7. Unless otherwise noted, each peptide stimulation condition was cultured in triplicate wells. PBMC were separated from whole blood using Ficoll-Paque Plus gradient centrifugation and were then either cryopreserved at -140C or used fresh. The QIAamp micro DNA kit was used to extract genomic DNA from the cultured CD4+ T cells.

The method behind the library was the immunoSEQ multiplex PCR assay. TCR beta CDR3 sequencing was performed on DNA from the cultured, isolated CD4+ T cells. The source study handled its data this way. The analysis removed non-productive TCR sequences, trimmed reads to the CDR3 region, and retained only CDR3s that were 7 or more amino acids long. Antigen-specific clonotypes were identified using the MANAFEST web app by comparison of expansion in peptide wells against reference cultures. To be called positive, a clone needed expansion at FDR<0.05 compared with the reference and with all other wells, an odds ratio greater than 5, and a frequency greater than 0.1% in two replicate wells. A clonotype was defined as cross-reactive if the clonotype was significantly expanded both in SARS-CoV-2 spike wells and in at least one common cold coronavirus spike condition. CDR3 similarity was assessed by Levenshtein distance using the stringdist R package, and unrooted trees were constructed with ape in R 3.6.1. In its TCRdb copy, this immuneACCESS table keeps in-frame sequences only and misses some clones. Where compared with another copy, unresolved V genes explain less than half of these, and the others have no known cause. V and J calls plus clone size are reproduced from that table; the DNA served to infer D and trimming. This sample has fewer than 75,000 clones in its table, and approximately 71% of those were observed once. The top ten clonotypes cover over 2% of the sample.

Of note for this clone: This receptor's antigen is unknown. The record has no base qualities; no much larger clone is one base away.

The clonotype originates from a human donor who received a COVID-19 vaccine. The material was CD4+ T cells from PBMCs cultured without peptide, obtained before COVID-19 vaccination. Recombination joined TRBV4-1 with TRBJ2-1; 10 bases in between match TRBD1. The CDR3 corresponds to CASSQGQGAHNEQFF. In nucleotide form, the sequence is TGCGCCAGCAGCCAAGGACAGGGGGCCCACAATGAGCAGTTCTTC.